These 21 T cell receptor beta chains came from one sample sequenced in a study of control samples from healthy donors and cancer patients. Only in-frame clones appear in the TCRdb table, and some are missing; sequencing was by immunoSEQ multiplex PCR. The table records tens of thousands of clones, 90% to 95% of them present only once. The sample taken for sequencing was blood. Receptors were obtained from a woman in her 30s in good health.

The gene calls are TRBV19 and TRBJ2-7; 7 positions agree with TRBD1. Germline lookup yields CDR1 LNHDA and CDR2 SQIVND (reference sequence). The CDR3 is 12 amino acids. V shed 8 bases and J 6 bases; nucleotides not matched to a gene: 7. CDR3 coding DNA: TGTGCCAGTGCTACAGGGGACAGCGAGCAGTACTTC. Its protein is CASATGDSEQYF.

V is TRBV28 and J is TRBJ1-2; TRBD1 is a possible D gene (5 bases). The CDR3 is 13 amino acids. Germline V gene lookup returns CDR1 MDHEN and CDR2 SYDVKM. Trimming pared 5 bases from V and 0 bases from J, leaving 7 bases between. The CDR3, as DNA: TGTGCCAGCAGTGACAGAGCTAACTATGGCTACACCTTC. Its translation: CASSDRANYGYTF.

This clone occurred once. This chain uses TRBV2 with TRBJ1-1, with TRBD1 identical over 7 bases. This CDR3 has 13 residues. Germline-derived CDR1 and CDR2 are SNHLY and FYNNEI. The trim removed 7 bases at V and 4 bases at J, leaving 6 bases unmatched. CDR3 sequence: CASNDRVGTEAFF. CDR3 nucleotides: TGTGCCAGCAATGACAGGGTCGGCACTGAAGCTTTCTTT.

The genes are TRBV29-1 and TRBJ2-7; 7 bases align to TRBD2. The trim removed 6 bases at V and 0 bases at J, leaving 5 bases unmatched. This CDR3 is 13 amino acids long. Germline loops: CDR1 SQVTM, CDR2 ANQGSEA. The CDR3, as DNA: TGCAGCGTGCGGGGAGGGAACTCCTACGAGCAGTACTTC. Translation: CSVRGGNSYEQYF.

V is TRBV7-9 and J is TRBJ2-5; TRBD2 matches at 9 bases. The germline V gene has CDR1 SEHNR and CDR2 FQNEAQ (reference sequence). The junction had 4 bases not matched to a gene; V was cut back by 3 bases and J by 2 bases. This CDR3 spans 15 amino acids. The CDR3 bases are TGTGCCAGCAGCTTTTGGGCGGGGGGGCAAGAGACCCAGTACTTC. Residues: CASSFWAGGQETQYF. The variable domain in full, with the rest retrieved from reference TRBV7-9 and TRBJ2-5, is DTGVSQNPRHKITKRGQNVTFRCDPISEHNRLYWYRQTLGQGPEFLTYFQNEAQLEKSRLLSDRFSAERPKGSFSTLEIQRTEQGDSAMYLCASSFWAGGQETQYFGPGTRLLVL.

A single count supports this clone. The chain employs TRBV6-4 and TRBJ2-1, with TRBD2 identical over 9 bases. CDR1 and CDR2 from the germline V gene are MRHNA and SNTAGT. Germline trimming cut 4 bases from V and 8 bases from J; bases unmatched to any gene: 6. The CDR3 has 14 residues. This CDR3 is CASSGSGGQDEQFF. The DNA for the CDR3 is TGTGCCAGCAGTGGTAGCGGGGGCCAGGATGAGCAGTTCTTC.

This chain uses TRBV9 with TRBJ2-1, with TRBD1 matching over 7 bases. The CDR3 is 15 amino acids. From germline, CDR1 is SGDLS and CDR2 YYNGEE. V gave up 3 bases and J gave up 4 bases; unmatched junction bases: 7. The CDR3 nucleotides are TGTGCCAGCAGCGGTTCCGGGACAGCTTACAATGAGCAGTTCTTC. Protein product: CASSGSGTAYNEQFF.

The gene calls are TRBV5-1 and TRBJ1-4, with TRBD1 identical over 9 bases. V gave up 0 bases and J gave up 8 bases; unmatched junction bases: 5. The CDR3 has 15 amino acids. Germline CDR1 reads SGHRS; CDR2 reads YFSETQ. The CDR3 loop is CASSLGDRDLEKLFF. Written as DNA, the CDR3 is TGCGCCAGCAGCTTGGGGGACAGGGATTTAGAAAAACTGTTTTTT.

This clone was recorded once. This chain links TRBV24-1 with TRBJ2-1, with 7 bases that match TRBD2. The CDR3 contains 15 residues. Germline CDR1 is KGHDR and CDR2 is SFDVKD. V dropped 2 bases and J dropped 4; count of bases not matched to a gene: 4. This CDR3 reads CATSDSAGIYNEQFF. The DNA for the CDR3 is TGTGCCACCAGTGATTCAGCGGGAATATACAATGAGCAGTTCTTC.

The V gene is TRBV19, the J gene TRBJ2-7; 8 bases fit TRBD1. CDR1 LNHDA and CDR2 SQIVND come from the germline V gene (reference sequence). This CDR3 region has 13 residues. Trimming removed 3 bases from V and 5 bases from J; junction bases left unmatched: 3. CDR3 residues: CASSIRGRNEQYF. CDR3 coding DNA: TGTGCCAGTAGTATCAGGGGGCGGAACGAGCAGTACTTC.

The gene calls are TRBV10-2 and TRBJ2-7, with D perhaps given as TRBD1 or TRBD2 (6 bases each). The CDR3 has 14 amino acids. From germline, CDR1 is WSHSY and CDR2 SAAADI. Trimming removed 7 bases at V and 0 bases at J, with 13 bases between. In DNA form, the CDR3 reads TGCGCCAGCACGGGGGCGGGGCCCTCCTACGAGCAGTACTTC. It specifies CASTGAGPSYEQYF.

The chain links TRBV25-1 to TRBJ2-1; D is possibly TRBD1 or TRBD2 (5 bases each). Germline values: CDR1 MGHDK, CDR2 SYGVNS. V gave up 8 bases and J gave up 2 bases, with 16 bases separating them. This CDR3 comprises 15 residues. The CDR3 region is CASGPPGSPYNEQFF. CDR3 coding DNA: TGTGCCAGCGGACCCCCAGGGAGTCCCTACAATGAGCAGTTCTTC.

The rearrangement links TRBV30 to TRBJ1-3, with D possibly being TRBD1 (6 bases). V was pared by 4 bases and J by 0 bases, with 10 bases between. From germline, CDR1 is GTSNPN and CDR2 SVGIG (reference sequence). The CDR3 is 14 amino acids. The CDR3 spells CAWTGDFSGNTIYF. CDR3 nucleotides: TGTGCCTGGACAGGGGACTTCTCTGGAAACACCATATATTTT.

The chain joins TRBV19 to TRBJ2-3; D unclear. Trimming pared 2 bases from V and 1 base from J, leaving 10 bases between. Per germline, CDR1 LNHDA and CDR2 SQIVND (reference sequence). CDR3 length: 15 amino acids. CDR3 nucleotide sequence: TGTGCCAGTAGTATAACGCTTGGGCGCACAGATACGCAGTATTTT. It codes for CASSITLGRTDTQYF.

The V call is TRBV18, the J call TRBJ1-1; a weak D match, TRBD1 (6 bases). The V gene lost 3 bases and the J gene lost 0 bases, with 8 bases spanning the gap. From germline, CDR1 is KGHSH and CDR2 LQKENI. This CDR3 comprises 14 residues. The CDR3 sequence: CASSPDSMNTEAFF. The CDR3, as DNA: TGTGCCAGCTCACCGGACAGCATGAACACTGAAGCTTTCTTT.

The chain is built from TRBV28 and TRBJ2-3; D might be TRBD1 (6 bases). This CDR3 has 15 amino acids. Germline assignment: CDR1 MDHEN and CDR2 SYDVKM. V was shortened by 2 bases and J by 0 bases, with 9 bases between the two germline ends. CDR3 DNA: TGTGCCAGCAGTTTAGTGGGGGCGAGCACAGATACGCAGTATTTT. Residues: CASSLVGASTDTQYF.

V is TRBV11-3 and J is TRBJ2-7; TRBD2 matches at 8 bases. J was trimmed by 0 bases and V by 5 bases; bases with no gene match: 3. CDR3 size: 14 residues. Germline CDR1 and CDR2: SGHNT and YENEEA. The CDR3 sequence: CASSPSGSSYEQYF. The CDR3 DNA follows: TGTGCCAGCAGCCCGAGCGGGAGCTCCTACGAGCAGTACTTC. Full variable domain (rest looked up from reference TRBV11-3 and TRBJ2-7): EAGVVQSPRYKIIEKKQPVAFWCNPISGHNTLYWYLQNLGQGPELLIRYENEEAVDDSQLPKDRFSAERLKGVDSTLKIQPAELGDSAVYLCASSPSGSSYEQYFGPGTRLTVT.

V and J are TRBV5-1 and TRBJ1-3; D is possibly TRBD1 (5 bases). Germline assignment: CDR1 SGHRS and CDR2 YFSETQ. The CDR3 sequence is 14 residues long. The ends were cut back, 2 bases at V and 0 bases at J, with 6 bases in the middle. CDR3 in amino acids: CASSFDSSGNTIYF. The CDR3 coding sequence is TGCGCCAGCAGCTTTGACAGCTCTGGAAACACCATATATTTT.

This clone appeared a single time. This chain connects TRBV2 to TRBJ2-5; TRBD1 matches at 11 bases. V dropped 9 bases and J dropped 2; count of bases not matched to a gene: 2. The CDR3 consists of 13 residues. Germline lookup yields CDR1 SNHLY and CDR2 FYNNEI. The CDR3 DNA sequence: TGTGCCAGTAGGGACAGGGGGCAAGAGACCCAGTACTTC. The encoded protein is CASRDRGQETQYF.

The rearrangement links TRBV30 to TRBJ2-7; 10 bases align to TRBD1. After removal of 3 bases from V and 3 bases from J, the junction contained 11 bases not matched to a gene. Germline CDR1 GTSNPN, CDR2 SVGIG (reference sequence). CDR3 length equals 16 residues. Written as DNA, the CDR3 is TGTGCCTGGAGGGAACTGACAGGGGGCAAACACTACGAGCAGTACTTC. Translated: CAWRELTGGKHYEQYF.

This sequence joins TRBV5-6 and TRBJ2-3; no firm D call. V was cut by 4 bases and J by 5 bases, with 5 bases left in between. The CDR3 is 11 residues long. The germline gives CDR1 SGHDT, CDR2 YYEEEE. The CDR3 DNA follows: TGTGCCAGCAGCGTAAGAGATACGCAGTATTTT. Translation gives CASSVRDTQYF.